This T cell receptor beta chain appears in the sequencing data of a study of Graves' ophthalmopathy and Graves' hyperthyroidism. This CDR3 has 20 amino acids. CDR1 is SGHAT, CDR2 FQNNGV, per germline. V was shortened by 5 bases and J by 0 bases, with 23 bases between the two germline ends. Amplification of TCR beta CDR3 regions used RNA transcripts. In the first round, RT-PCR was carried out with HTBI primers, and a multiplex PCR formed the second round. TCRdb ran MiXCR on the multiplex PCR reads and lists one entry per CDR3 protein. The sample records roughly 600,000 distinct CDR3 sequences, under 40% being singletons.

The receptor comes from an adult man with Graves' hyperthyroidism. The specimen was peripheral blood or thyroid tissue (not recorded which). The chain joins TRBV11-2 to TRBJ2-6; D might be TRBD1 (5 bases). This CDR3 reads CASSNTIGQGIYSGANVLTF. The DNA of the CDR3 is TGTGCCAGCAGCAACACAATAGGTCAGGGTATATACTCTGGGGCCAACGTCCTGACTTTC.